What follows are 3 T cell receptor beta chains derived from one specimen sequenced in a study of CD8 T cells in ankylosing spondylitis. Each CDR3 protein is one row after TCRdb ran MiXCR on the 5' RACE reads. Among a few hundred thousand distinct CDR3 sequences listed, under 8.5% were seen once. What these receptors recognize is not known. General study results and limits: Blood from ankylosing spondylitis patients appeared to carry a characteristic eight-variant TCR beta motif.

Sequenced: blood, either unsorted or a sorted T cell fraction (not recorded which). These receptors were taken from a male donor with ankylosing spondylitis.

This clonotype has at least ten counts. The J gene is TRBJ1-4, the V gene TRBV11-1, with a tentative D call TRBD1 (6 bases). CDR1 SGHAT and CDR2 FQDESV come from the germline V gene (reference sequence). The CDR3 length is 18 residues. Trimming left V 6 bases short and J 0 bases short, with 20 bases between. CDR3 bases: TGTGCCAGCAGTAACGGACGAGGACAGACAGCAACTAATGAAAAACTGTTTTTT. Residues: CASSNGRGQTATNEKLFF.

This clonotype was observed a few times. The chain recombines TRBV27 with TRBJ1-1; no clear D gene. The CDR3 is 15 residues long. The germline CDR1 and CDR2 sequences are MNHEY and SMNVEV (reference sequence). V was pared by 5 bases and J by 0 bases, with 13 bases between. CDR3 bases: TGTGCCAGCAGTCCACCGGCCGGCCTGAACACTGAAGCTTTCTTT. Protein product: CASSPPAGLNTEAFF.

This clonotype was counted only a few times. The gene calls are TRBV2 and TRBJ2-2; no clear D gene. The CDR3 is 13 amino acids. Germline CDR1 and CDR2: SNHLY and FYNNEI. The V and J ends lost 6 bases and 2 bases respectively, with 7 bases between them. The CDR3 nucleotides are TGTGCCAGCAGGCGTCAAAACACCGGGGAGCTGTTTTTT. Its protein product is CASRRQNTGELFF. The full variable domain, its missing parts supplied by reference TRBV2 and TRBJ2-2, is EPEVTQTPSHQVTQMGQEVILRCVPISNHLYFYWYRQILGQKVEFLVSFYNNEISEKSEIFDDQFSVERPDGSNFTLKIRSTKLEDSAMYFCASRRQNTGELFFGEGSRLTVL.